The present T cell receptor beta chain was sequenced within a study of somatic mutations in cytotoxic T cells in rheumatoid arthritis. On the study more broadly: A roughly 32 ml EDTA sample of patient blood was drawn right after diagnosis, before any treatment. Flow cytometry sorted some V beta antibody-stained T-cell populations to nearly 100% purity, V beta1+ cells among them being sequenced for TCRB.

Sequencing was performed with immunoSEQ multiplex PCR; in TCRdb, only in-frame clones are kept and a portion is missing. The sample lists around 7,000 clones, 80% to 90% seen once, with 20% to 30% in the top ten. Study findings and constraints: Nobody adjusted the slight TRBV07 underrepresentation in rheumatoid arthritis patients for multiple comparisons. It was in rheumatoid arthritis patients, but not in healthy controls, that CD8+ clonality increased with age.

About this clone: Its matching antigen is unknown.

The CDR3 runs 16 residues. Germline lookup yields CDR1 MGHRA and CDR2 YSYEKL. Germline trimming cut 4 bases from V and 5 bases from J; bases unmatched to any gene: 9. The V call is TRBV4-1, the J call TRBJ1-5, with TRBD1 identical over 9 bases. The clonotype was recovered from a woman in her sixties or seventies with rheumatoid arthritis. The sample was CD8+ T cells sorted from blood. DNA of the CDR3: TGCGCCAGCAGCCCCAGGGGGGACAGGGCCGATCAGCCCCAGCATTTT. As protein: CASSPRGDRADQPQHF.